The rows below give T cell receptor beta chains drawn from one sample of a study of technical replicates of blood from a few donors. Some clones are missing from TCRdb's copy, which holds only in-frame ones; the method was immunoSEQ multiplex PCR. Of tens of thousands of clones listed, just over 90% are singletons. Sequencing input: PBMCs. The receptors shown here come from a human donor in good health. Some clones in this sample may be carry-over from other donors' samples. Both conserved end residues are part of each CDR3. The D gene is left open where the match is weak. Clone size appears in some rows only: once, few, many, or a class for an expanded clone.

>TRBD2|TRBJ2-3|.|TRBV11-2
CASSQTSPTDTQYF
TGTGCCAGCAGCCAGACTAGCCCCACAGATACGCAGTATTTT
>.|TRBJ2-7|once|TRBV7-6
CASSLVSGSSYEQYF
TGTGCCAGCAGCTTAGTATCCGGGTCCTCCTACGAGCAGTACTTC
>.|TRBJ1-1|.|TRBV7-2
CASSPPFRETEAFF
TGTGCCAGCAGCCCACCATTTAGGGAGACTGAAGCTTTCTTT
>.|TRBJ2-7|.|TRBV29-1
CSVVSGAYEQYF
TGCAGCGTTGTTAGCGGAGCCTACGAGCAGTACTTC
>.|TRBJ1-2|.|TRBV12-5
CASGLSEGLGYTF
TGTGCTAGTGGTTTATCCGAGGGATTAGGCTACACCTTC
>.|TRBJ2-7|.|TRBV4-3
CASSQDLGQGAFVKQQYF
TGCGCCAGCAGCCAAGATCTTGGGCAGGGCGCATTCGTTAAACAGCAGTACTTC
>.|TRBJ1-5|once|TRBV7-9
CASSPAVSNQPQHF
TGTGCCAGCAGCCCCGCGGTCAGCAATCAGCCCCAGCATTTT
>.|TRBJ2-2|.|TRBV9
CASSVVSSLAGELFF
TGTGCCAGCAGCGTAGTTTCTAGCCTGGCCGGGGAGCTGTTTTTT
>TRBD2|TRBJ2-1|.|TRBV30
CAWSIGTSGTYNEQFF
TGTGCCTGGAGTATCGGGACTAGCGGGACCTACAATGAGCAGTTCTTC
>TRBD1|TRBJ2-2|once|TRBV29-1
CSARQGTGGELFF
TGCAGCGCTCGACAGGGTACGGGCGGGGAGCTGTTTTTT
>.|TRBJ1-2|.|TRBV30
CAWTRGRADGYTF
TGTGCCTGGACCCGAGGCAGGGCCGATGGCTACACCTTC
>TRBD1|TRBJ1-1|.|TRBV6-5
CAAARDSSRCEAFF
TGTGCTGCAGCCCGGGACAGCTCGCGATGTGAAGCTTTCTTT
>.|TRBJ1-6|.|TRBV5-5
CASTWGVSPLHF
TGTGCCAGCACTTGGGGGGTTTCACCCCTCCACTTT
>TRBD2|TRBJ2-1|once|TRBV5-1
CASSLAAAGGLEQFF
TGCGCCAGCAGCTTGGCCGCAGCGGGGGGGCTTGAGCAGTTCTTC
>.|TRBJ2-5|.|TRBV5-1
CASSLGWAKKETQYF
TGCGCCAGCAGCTTGGGGTGGGCGAAAAAAGAGACCCAGTACTTC
>.|TRBJ2-5|.|TRBV4-3
CASSQDQGLETQYF
TGCGCCAGCAGCCAAGATCAGGGATTGGAGACCCAGTACTTC
>.|TRBJ2-7|.|TRBV19
CASSITLTGYEQYF
TGTGCCAGTAGCATCACCTTAACGGGCTACGAGCAGTACTTC
>TRBD1|TRBJ1-5|.|TRBV5-1
CASSPGQGSLPQHF
TGCGCCAGCAGCCCGGGACAGGGATCGCTTCCCCAGCATTTT
>TRBD1|TRBJ2-7|.|TRBV30
CAWMTTQGAREQYF
TGTGCCTGGATGACGACGCAGGGGGCGCGGGAGCAGTACTTC
>TRBD1|TRBJ1-2|.|TRBV5-1
CASSLEGGSGYTF
TGCGCCAGCAGCTTGGAAGGGGGCAGTGGCTACACCTTC
>.|TRBJ2-2|.|TRBV7-2
CASSFRLETGELFF
TGTGCCAGCAGCTTCAGACTCGAAACCGGGGAGCTGTTTTTT
>.|TRBJ1-6|.|TRBV9
CASSESLNSPLHF
TGTGCCAGCAGCGAGAGCCTAAATTCACCCCTCCACTTT
>TRBD1|TRBJ1-5|once|TRBV27
CASSFVTGGSWPQHF
TGTGCCAGCAGTTTCGTCACAGGGGGCTCATGGCCCCAGCATTTT
>.|TRBJ1-2|once|TRBV30
CAWSGRNNYGYTF
TGTGCCTGGAGTGGCAGGAATAACTATGGCTACACCTTC
>.|TRBJ1-1|.|TRBV5-1
CASSFTANTEAFF
TGCGCCAGCAGCTTTACAGCGAACACTGAAGCTTTCTTT
>.|TRBJ1-6|.|TRBV7-9
CASSLGAGYTDSPLHF
TGTGCCAGCAGCTTAGGCGCAGGGTATACGGATTCACCCCTCCACTTT
>TRBD1|TRBJ1-4|.|TRBV5-5
CASSRDRTGEKLFF
TGTGCCAGCAGCCGGGACCGGACAGGGGAAAAACTGTTTTTT
>TRBD1|TRBJ1-4|.|TRBV7-2
CASSLDGTGGEKLFF
TGTGCCAGCAGCTTAGATGGGACAGGGGGTGAAAAACTGTTTTTT
>TRBD2|TRBJ2-5|once|TRBV19
CASSSSGDLQTQYF
TGTGCCAGTAGCAGTAGCGGGGACCTACAGACCCAGTACTTC
>TRBD1|TRBJ2-2|once|TRBV5-1
CASSFEQGTGELFF
TGCGCCAGCAGCTTTGAACAGGGGACCGGGGAGCTGTTTTTT
>TRBD1|TRBJ1-5|.|TRBV6-1
CASSNTQGGQPQHF
TGTGCCAGCAGCAATACACAGGGGGGACAGCCCCAGCATTTT
>.|TRBJ2-7|.|TRBV6-1
CASTRSRNSYEQYF
TGTGCCAGCACCCGAAGCAGGAACTCCTACGAGCAGTACTTC
>.|TRBJ1-5|once|TRBV19
CASSIYPLRTGSYSNQPQHF
TGTGCCAGTAGTATCTACCCTCTCCGGACTGGATCCTATAGCAATCAGCCCCAGCATTTT
>TRBD2|TRBJ2-7|.|TRBV6-6
CASSPPGGVEQYF
TGTGCCAGCAGTCCCCCCGGGGGGGTCGAGCAGTACTTC
>.|TRBJ2-7|once|TRBV5-6
CASSFPGTYEQYF
TGTGCCAGCAGCTTTCCAGGGACTTACGAGCAGTACTTC
>.|TRBJ1-6|.|TRBV10-3
CAISESNVRGGVYDSPLHF
TGTGCCATCAGTGAGTCGAACGTCCGGGGGGGAGTATACGATTCACCCCTCCACTTT
>TRBD2|TRBJ2-1|.|TRBV5-1
CASTGTSGSNEQFF
TGCGCCAGCACTGGGACTAGCGGGAGCAATGAGCAGTTCTTC
>.|TRBJ1-5|.|TRBV7-2
CASSSDGLNQPQHF
TGTGCCAGCAGCTCCGATGGGCTCAATCAGCCCCAGCATTTT
>.|TRBJ1-4|.|TRBV30
CAWSGQGWSGEKLFF
TGTGCCTGGAGTGGCCAGGGATGGAGTGGTGAAAAACTGTTTTTT
>.|TRBJ1-4|.|TRBV30
CAWSVLEGQKLFF
TGTGCCTGGAGTGTACTTGAGGGTCAAAAACTGTTTTTT
>TRBD1|TRBJ2-7|.|TRBV18
CASSSGTAEQYF
TGTGCCAGCTCATCGGGGACAGCTGAGCAGTACTTC
>.|TRBJ2-3|.|TRBV9
CASSPYMDTQYF
TGTGCCAGCAGCCCATACATGGATACGCAGTATTTT
>.|TRBJ2-7|.|TRBV5-6
CASSGGRWSPGEQYF
TGTGCCAGCAGTGGCGGTAGGTGGTCCCCGGGGGAGCAGTACTTC
>TRBD1|TRBJ1-2|.|TRBV10-3
CATCQPMGTVYTF
TGTGCCACCTGCCAACCGATGGGGACAGTCTACACCTTC
>.|TRBJ2-1|.|TRBV4-1
CASSQDSQAMIINEQFF
TGCGCCAGCAGCCAAGATTCCCAGGCCATGATTATCAATGAGCAGTTCTTC
>.|TRBJ2-1|.|TRBV19
CASSIVKGSYNEQFF
TGTGCCAGTAGTATAGTGAAGGGGTCCTACAATGAGCAGTTCTTC
>.|TRBJ2-1|.|TRBV4-3
CASSQDGSSYNEQFF
TGCGCCAGCAGCCAAGACGGGAGCTCCTACAATGAGCAGTTCTTC
>TRBD2|TRBJ2-2|.|TRBV2
CASSTTSGRSPGELFF
TGTGCCAGCAGTACAACTAGCGGTAGATCCCCCGGGGAGCTGTTTTTT
>.|TRBJ2-5|.|TRBV2
CASSGDRQETQYF
TGTGCCAGCAGTGGAGACAGGCAAGAGACCCAGTACTTC
>TRBD2|TRBJ2-3|.|TRBV7-8
CASSLRLAGATDTQYF
TGTGCCAGCAGCTTAAGACTAGCGGGGGCCACAGATACGCAGTATTTT
>.|TRBJ1-2|.|TRBV7-2
CASSLGSGVYGYTF
TGTGCCAGCAGCTTAGGGTCGGGAGTATATGGCTACACCTTC
>.|TRBJ2-5|.|TRBV7-3
CASSLGLAQETQYF
TGTGCCAGCAGCTTAGGGTTAGCGCAAGAGACCCAGTACTTC
>.|TRBJ2-5|.|TRBV6-5
CASSYSGQKQETQYF
TGTGCCAGCAGTTACTCGGGGCAGAAACAAGAGACCCAGTACTTC
>TRBD1|TRBJ1-2|few|TRBV6-1
CATEPGQGSAGYTF
TGTGCCACCGAACCGGGACAGGGAAGCGCCGGCTACACCTTC
>.|TRBJ1-4|.|TRBV18
CASSAQGATNEKLFF
TGTGCCAGCTCGGCACAGGGCGCGACTAATGAAAAACTGTTTTTT
>.|TRBJ1-1|.|TRBV5-1
CASSLGGLNTEAFF
TGCGCCAGCAGCTTAGGGGGATTGAACACTGAAGCTTTCTTT
>.|TRBJ2-7|.|TRBV10-1
CASSETGRGCAVSLTYEQYF
TGCGCCAGCAGTGAGACAGGGAGGGGATGTGCCGTTTCCCTGACCTACGAGCAGTACTTC
>TRBD1|TRBJ1-1|.|TRBV18
CASFRDRGLEAFF
TGTGCCAGCTTCCGGGACAGGGGGCTAGAAGCTTTCTTT
>TRBD1|TRBJ2-7|.|TRBV28
CASSSGGQGAVEQYF
TGTGCCAGCAGTTCCGGCGGACAGGGGGCGGTCGAGCAGTACTTC